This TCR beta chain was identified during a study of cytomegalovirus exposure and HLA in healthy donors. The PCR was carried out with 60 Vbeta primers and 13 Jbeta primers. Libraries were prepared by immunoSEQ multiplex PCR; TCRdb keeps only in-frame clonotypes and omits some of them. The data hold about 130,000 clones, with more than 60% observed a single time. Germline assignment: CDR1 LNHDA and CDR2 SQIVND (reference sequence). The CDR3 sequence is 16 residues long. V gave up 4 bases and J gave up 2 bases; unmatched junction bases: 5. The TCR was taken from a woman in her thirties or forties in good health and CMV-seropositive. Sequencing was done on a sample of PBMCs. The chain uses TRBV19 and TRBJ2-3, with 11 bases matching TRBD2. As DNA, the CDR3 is TGTGCCAGTAGTACCCCGACTAGCGGGGCCACAGATACGCAGTATTTT. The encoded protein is CASSTPTSGATDTQYF.